The T cell receptor (beta chain) described here comes from a study of shared clonotypes between healthy human individuals. V shed 0 bases and J 3 bases; nucleotides not matched to a gene: 2. CDR3 length: 15 amino acids. Germline CDR1 is LGHNA and CDR2 is YNFKEQ. Findings of the study overall: Researchers sampled only blood; tissue repertoires likely differ.

Points on this clone: Its specificity is not known.

CD4+ cells yielded CD45RA+ naive and CD45RA-negative memory subsets. Libraries were prepared by immunoSEQ multiplex PCR; TCRdb keeps only in-frame clonotypes and omits some of them. The data contain about 980,000 clones, approximately 76% of them singletons. The sequence was collected from a man aged 18 to 30 in good health. Material: memory CD4+ T cells sorted from blood. Subset in this sample: CD45RA-negative fraction. The chain carries TRBV4-2 and TRBJ1-5, with 7 bases that match TRBD1. The CDR3 region is CASSQETGTNQPQHF. The CDR3 DNA sequence: TGTGCCAGCAGCCAAGAGACAGGGACCAATCAGCCCCAGCATTTT.